This is a list of T cell receptor beta chains from one sample in a study of cytomegalovirus exposure and HLA in healthy donors. TCRdb keeps only in-frame clones here, not all; method: immunoSEQ multiplex PCR. The profile shows around 190,000 clones, around nine tenths of them singletons. Sequencing used PBMCs. These receptors were obtained from a man aged 25 to 45 in good health and CMV-seropositive. Each CDR3 is given with its conserved first and last residue. The D gene is left open where the match is weak. Only part of the rows carry a size: once, few, many, or a class if the clone is expanded.

clone_size,d_call,j_call,v_call,cdr3_nt,cdr3_aa
many,.,TRBJ2-2,TRBV5-1,TGCGCCAGCAGCTTGGGGCTAGCGAAGACCGGGGAGCTGTTTTTT,CASSLGLAKTGELFF
few,.,TRBJ1-1,TRBV5-1,TGCGCCAGCAGCTTGATGAACACTGAAGCTTTCTTT,CASSLMNTEAFF
.,TRBD1,TRBJ2-7,TRBV6-4,TGTGCCAGCCAACCCTCCGGGAACAGGGGCTTACTTTTAAGCTCCTACGAGCAGTACTTC,CASQPSGNRGLLLSSYEQYF
.,.,TRBJ1-3,TRBV7-9,.,CASSSSGPGNTIYF
.,TRBD1,TRBJ2-7,TRBV19,TGTGCCAGTAGTGTCCAACCGGGACAGACCTACGAGCAGTACTTC,CASSVQPGQTYEQYF
once,.,TRBJ2-3,TRBV7-7,TGTGCCAGCAGCAGACAGATCACAGATACGCAGTATTTT,CASSRQITDTQYF
.,.,TRBJ2-3,TRBV19,TGTGCCAGTAGTGGACCCCAGGCGGGAAGCACAGATACGCAGTATTTT,CASSGPQAGSTDTQYF
.,.,TRBJ2-7,TRBV29-1,TGCAGCGTTGGGGGAGGGGGCGTCTACGAGCAGTACTTC,CSVGGGGVYEQYF
.,.,TRBJ2-7,TRBV7-2,TGTGCCAGCAGCCAAGGCTCCCACGGTGGATACGAGCAGTACTTC,CASSQGSHGGYEQYF
.,.,TRBJ2-2,TRBV14,TGTGCCAGCAGCCAGAAAGGAACACCCACCGGGGAGCTGTTTTTT,CASSQKGTPTGELFF
once,TRBD2,TRBJ2-3,TRBV28,TGTGCCAGCAGTTTCGGACTAGCGGGAGAATTTGGTACGCAGTATTTT,CASSFGLAGEFGTQYF